These 10 T cell receptor beta chains were all obtained from the same sample, sequenced in a study of monozygotic twins with inflammatory bowel disease. For each CDR3 protein, TCRdb gives one entry from its re-call of the 5' RACE reads, without DNA. The listing records under 350,000 distinct CDR3 sequences. The sequenced sample was blood. These receptors were taken from a human donor with ulcerative colitis or Crohn's disease, or a healthy co-twin of an affected twin (not recorded which).

The rearrangement links TRBV7-2 to TRBJ2-5; TCRdb calls TRBD1, which cannot be checked without DNA. Germline V gene sequence: CDR1 SGHTA, CDR2 FQGNSA. The CDR3 loop spans 12 amino acids. The CDR3 spells CASSQGKETQYF.

V and J are TRBV7-2 and TRBJ1-5. The length of the CDR3 is 14 residues. From germline, CDR1 is SGHTA and CDR2 FQGNSA. CDR3 residues: CASSLLPWNQPQHF.

The chain has TRBV7-2 and TRBJ1-5. The CDR3 runs to 15 residues. In germline, CDR1 is SGHTA, CDR2 FQGNSA. Here the CDR3 reads CASSFSGWSNQPQHF.

The J gene is TRBJ1-5, the V gene TRBV20-1. Germline CDR1 and CDR2: DFQATT and SNEGSKA (reference sequence). This CDR3 has 13 amino acids. CDR3 region: CSAEVNSNQPQHF.

This chain connects TRBV6-1 to TRBJ2-5. The CDR3 runs to 13 residues. Germline CDR1 and CDR2: MNHNS and SASEGT. CDR3 loop: CASSVGPMRTQYF.

This rearrangement joins TRBV9 to TRBJ1-4. CDR3 length: 14 amino acids. Germline V CDR1 and CDR2: SGDLS, YYNGEE. CDR3 amino acids: CASSEDLGDEKLFF. The full variable domain, in which reference TRBV9 and TRBJ1-4 provide the parts outside the CDR3, is DSGVTQTPKHLITATGQRVTLRCSPRSGDLSVYWYQQSLDQGLQFLIQYYNGEERAKGNILERFSAQQFPDLHSELNLSSLELGDSALYFCASSEDLGDEKLFFGSGTQLSVL.

The V call is TRBV12-3 or TRBV12-4, the J call TRBJ2-5. CDR3 size: 12 residues. CDR3 protein: CASSKLRETQYF.

The chain couples TRBV7-9 to TRBJ2-7; there is no DNA to check the TCRdb D call of TRBD1. The CDR3 extends over 14 amino acids. CDR1 is SEHNR and CDR2 is FQNEAQ in the germline V gene (reference sequence). CDR3 region: CASSSTGQGCEQYF.

The chain couples TRBV14 to TRBJ2-7; with no DNA, the TCRdb D assignment of TRBD1 cannot be verified. CDR3 length: 16 amino acids. Per the germline V gene, CDR1 is SGHDN and CDR2 is FVKESK. CDR3 amino acids: CASSQKSQLGQNEQYF.

The chain combines TRBV28 with TRBJ2-1; TCRdb reports TRBD2, a call that lacks DNA to check it against. CDR3 length equals 15 residues. Looked up from germline, CDR1 is MDHEN and CDR2 is SYDVKM. The chain's CDR3 is CASSTSGRAYNEQFF.